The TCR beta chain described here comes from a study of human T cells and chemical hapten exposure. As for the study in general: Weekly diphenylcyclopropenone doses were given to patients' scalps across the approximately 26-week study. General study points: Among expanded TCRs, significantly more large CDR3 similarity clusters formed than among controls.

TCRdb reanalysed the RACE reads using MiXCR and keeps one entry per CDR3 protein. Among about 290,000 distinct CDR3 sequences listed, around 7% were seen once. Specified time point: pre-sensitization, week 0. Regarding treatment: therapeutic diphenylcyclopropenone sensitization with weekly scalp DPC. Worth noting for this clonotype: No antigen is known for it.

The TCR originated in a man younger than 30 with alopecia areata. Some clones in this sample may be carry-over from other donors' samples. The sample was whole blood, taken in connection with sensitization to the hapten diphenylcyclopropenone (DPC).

The CDR3 DNA follows: TGTGCCAGCTCACCGGTGGGAAGGGGGGCACACTATCAGCCCCAGCATTTT. Protein: CASSPVGRGAHYQPQHF. The chain joins TRBV18 to TRBJ1-5; D possibly corresponds to TRBD1 (6 bases). The V end lost 3 bases, the J end lost 5 bases, and 20 bases lay between the germline ends. Germline loops: CDR1 KGHSH, CDR2 LQKENI. This CDR3 comprises 17 residues.